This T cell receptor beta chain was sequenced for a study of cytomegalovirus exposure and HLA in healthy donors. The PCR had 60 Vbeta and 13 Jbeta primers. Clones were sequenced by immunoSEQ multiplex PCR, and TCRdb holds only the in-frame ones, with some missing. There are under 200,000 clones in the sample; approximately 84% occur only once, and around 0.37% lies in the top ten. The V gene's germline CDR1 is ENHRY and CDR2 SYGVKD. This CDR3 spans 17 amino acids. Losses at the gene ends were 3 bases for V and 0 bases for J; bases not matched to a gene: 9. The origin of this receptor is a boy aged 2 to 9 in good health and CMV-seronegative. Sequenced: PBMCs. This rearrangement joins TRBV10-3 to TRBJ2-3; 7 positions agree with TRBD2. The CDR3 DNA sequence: TGTGCCATCAGTGACTCAACGATAGCGGGTAGCACAGATACGCAGTATTTT. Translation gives CAISDSTIAGSTDTQYF.